A single TCR beta chain is shown here with its context. Its antigen is currently unknown. These data come from a study of vaccination effects on CD4 cells after COVID-19. Study outcomes and limitations: Clones of infection and vaccine origin contracted markedly late after vaccination.

Profiled with immunoSEQ multiplex PCR; TCRdb holds only in-frame clones, not every one. The sample carries 55,000 to 90,000 clones, about 69% recorded once. Antigen-specific CD4+ T cells were expanded (with viral peptide pools) by the ViraFEST assay ahead of sequencing. Culture lasted around eleven days before CD4+ T cell isolation. According to PCR results, the person was infected with SARS-CoV-2 between March and December 2020. An HIV-1 Nef peptide pool was the negative control culture. This TCR was recovered from a human donor who had a prior SARS-CoV-2 infection. Source: CD4+ T cells from PBMCs cultured with HIV peptides, taken before COVID-19 vaccination. Subset defined: HIV-1 Nef peptide pool negative control/reference culture.

CDR3 in DNA: TGTGCCAGCAGTTTAGCGGGGGGGACGATAAAAGAGACCCAGTACTTC. This encodes CASSLAGGTIKETQYF. The chain has TRBV27 and TRBJ2-5; 9 positions agree with TRBD2. Looked up from germline, CDR1 is MNHEY and CDR2 is SMNVEV (reference sequence). V lost 2 bases to trimming and J lost 3 bases; unmatched junction nucleotides: 7. The CDR3 spans 16 residues.